The 24 T cell receptor beta chains listed next were all sequenced from one sample in a study of T cells in Graves' hyperthyroidism and ophthalmopathy. RNA transcripts gave rise to amplified TCR beta CDR3 regions. During a first-round RT-PCR of the TCR CDR3, the HTBI primer set was used. TCRdb recomputed calls from the multiplex PCR reads with MiXCR, one row per CDR3 protein. The profile covers approximately 370,000 distinct CDR3 sequences, with roughly a sixth appearing a single time and roughly 35% taken by the ten largest. Source material: blood. Every receptor here comes from a woman aged 25 to 39 with Graves' hyperthyroidism that later progressed to Graves' ophthalmopathy.

The sample holds a few counts of this clonotype. The chain joins TRBV28 to TRBJ2-3, with a tentative D call TRBD2 (5 bases). The V end lost 1 base, the J end lost 0 bases, and 14 bases lay between the germline ends. This CDR3 spans 17 amino acids. Germline values: CDR1 MDHEN, CDR2 SYDVKM. The CDR3 region is CASSLSPRLSSTDTQYF. The CDR3 DNA reads TGTGCCAGCAGTTTATCCCCGAGACTATCCAGCACAGATACGCAGTATTTT.

This chain joins TRBV30 and TRBJ1-1, with TRBD1 as a possible D gene (5 bases). The V and J ends lost 0 bases and 0 bases respectively, with 5 bases between them. Germline-derived CDR1 and CDR2 are GTSNPN and SVGIG (reference sequence). This CDR3 has 13 amino acids. The CDR3 is CAWSVGVNTEAFF. The CDR3 bases are TGTGCCTGGAGTGTGGGGGTGAACACTGAAGCTTTCTTT.

This clonotype was seen repeatedly, ten times or more. The chain uses TRBV28 and TRBJ1-1; 8 bases agree with TRBD1. This CDR3 is built from 15 residues. Germline V gene lookup returns CDR1 MDHEN and CDR2 SYDVKM. V trimming: 3 bases; J trimming: 4 bases; junction bases outside the gene matches: 7. This CDR3 is CASSFRGRWSTEAFF. CDR3 DNA sequence: TGTGCCAGCAGTTTCAGGGGGCGGTGGTCCACTGAAGCTTTCTTT.

The sample holds many counts of this clonotype. This chain connects TRBV3-1 to TRBJ1-1; TRBD1 is a possible D gene (5 bases). The V end lost 4 bases, the J end lost 6 bases, and 15 bases lay between the germline ends. This CDR3 is 14 amino acids long. The V gene's germline CDR1 is LGHDT and CDR2 YNNKEL (reference sequence). Here the CDR3 DNA reads TGTGCCAGCAGCCGGACCCAGGGACCGTCTGAAGCTTTCTTT. Translated: CASSRTQGPSEAFF.

Many counts were recorded for this clonotype. The chain joins TRBV28 to TRBJ1-1; D may be TRBD1 (5 bases). The CDR3 is made up of 16 amino acids. The ends were cut back, 5 bases at V and 2 bases at J, with 18 bases in the middle. Looked up from germline, CDR1 is MDHEN and CDR2 is SYDVKM. CDR3 nucleotide sequence: TGTGCCAGCAGTGCTATTTCCGGGACCTCCAACACTGAAGCTTTCTTT. This sequence encodes CASSAISGTSNTEAFF.

This clonotype was found many times. The chain is built from TRBV29-1 and TRBJ1-1; D is unresolved. Trimming pared 5 bases from V and 0 bases from J, leaving 13 bases between. The CDR3 contains 14 residues. Looked up from germline, CDR1 is SQVTM and CDR2 is ANQGSEA. As DNA, the CDR3 is TGCAGCGTTATCTTGACCATCTTGAACACTGAAGCTTTCTTT. This codes for CSVILTILNTEAFF.

This clonotype was recorded at least ten times. The chain combines TRBV20-1 with TRBJ2-7; D ambiguous. This CDR3 contains 13 residues. The ends were cut back, 6 bases at V and 7 bases at J, with 19 bases in the middle. Per the germline V gene, CDR1 is DFQATT and CDR2 is SNEGSKA (reference sequence). CDR3 in amino acids: CSALEALEREQYF. In nucleotides, the CDR3 is TGCAGTGCCCTGGAAGCGTTGGAGAGGGAGCAGTACTTC.

This clonotype was detected a few times. The chain recombines TRBV6-4 with TRBJ2-1; 8 bases agree with TRBD1. V lost 3 bases, J lost 4 bases, and 8 bases stayed unmatched. The CDR3 runs to 16 residues. Germline CDR1 reads MRHNA; CDR2 reads SNTAGT. The DNA of the CDR3 is TGTGCCAGCAGTGAGGAGGAACAGGGGGGATACAATGAGCAGTTCTTC. Translation gives CASSEEEQGGYNEQFF.

The chain uses TRBV4-1 and TRBJ2-1; D is uncertain. V was pared by 1 base and J by 1 base, with 11 bases between. The CDR3 spans 16 residues. Germline loops: CDR1 MGHRA, CDR2 YSYEKL. The CDR3 region is CASSQGQAYSYNEQFF. Written as DNA, the CDR3 is TGCGCCAGCAGCCAAGGGCAGGCCTATTCCTACAATGAGCAGTTCTTC.

V gene TRBV20-1 combines with J gene TRBJ2-7; 8 nucleotides agree with TRBD2. Germline CDR1 is DFQATT and CDR2 is SNEGSKA (reference sequence). The CDR3 totals 11 residues. V gave up 6 bases and J gave up 5 bases; unmatched junction bases: 3. The CDR3 loop is CSAGRGDEQYF. The CDR3 bases are TGCAGTGCAGGGCGGGGGGACGAGCAGTACTTC.

This clonotype was seen at least ten times. The V and J genes are TRBV28 and TRBJ1-1; maybe TRBD1 (5 bases). Germline loops: CDR1 MDHEN, CDR2 SYDVKM. This CDR3 has 11 amino acids. Deletions cut 6 bases from V and 7 bases from J, with 9 bases between. The CDR3 spells CASSRGLEAFF. For the CDR3, the DNA is TGTGCCAGCAGCCGGGGACTTGAAGCTTTCTTT.

The table lists this clonotype with many counts. This chain links TRBV7-2 with TRBJ2-7; no definite D call. The CDR3 runs to 11 residues. Germline loops: CDR1 SGHTA, CDR2 FQGNSA. Trimming left V 5 bases short and J 3 bases short, with 5 bases between. CDR3: CASSPDYEQYF. Here the CDR3 DNA reads TGTGCCAGCAGCCCCGACTACGAGCAGTACTTC. Combining the CDR3 with reference TRBV7-2 and TRBJ2-7 gives the whole variable domain GAGVSQSPSNKVTEKGKDVELRCDPISGHTALYWYRQSLGQGLEFLIYFQGNSAPDKSGLPSDRFSAERTGGSVSTLTIQRTQQEDSAVYLCASSPDYEQYFGPGTRLTVT.

This clonotype was detected many times. This chain connects TRBV12-3 or TRBV12-4 to TRBJ2-2; D remains unclear. This CDR3 comprises 17 residues. V was cut by 7 bases and J by 0 bases, with 18 bases left in between. The CDR3 is CASTLPGWASNTGELFF. The CDR3 DNA reads TGTGCCAGCACCCTCCCCGGATGGGCTTCGAACACCGGGGAGCTGTTTTTT.

There are many counts of this clonotype. This chain connects TRBV25-1 to TRBJ2-7; TRBD1 matches 7 bases. The junction had 16 bases not matched to a gene; V was cut back by 4 bases and J by 1 base. CDR1 MGHDK and CDR2 SYGVNS come from the germline V gene. CDR3 length equals 18 residues. CDR3 sequence: CASSGGAAGGMASYEQYF. CDR3 in DNA: TGTGCCAGCAGTGGTGGGGCTGCAGGGGGTATGGCGTCCTACGAGCAGTACTTC.

The chain joins TRBV28 to TRBJ1-4, with D unresolved. The CDR3 runs to 14 residues. Trimming stripped 11 bases from V and 0 bases from J, with 13 bases between. CDR1 is MDHEN and CDR2 is SYDVKM in the germline V gene. Here the CDR3 reads CASYMGATNEKLFF. The CDR3 DNA reads as TGTGCCTCTTATATGGGCGCAACTAATGAAAAACTGTTTTTT.

This chain links TRBV11-2 with TRBJ2-3; 10 bases map to TRBD1. The CDR3 loop spans 16 amino acids. Looked up from germline, CDR1 is SGHAT and CDR2 is FQNNGV. The V gene end was trimmed by 3 bases and the J gene end by 0 bases; junction bases not matched to a gene: 3. DNA for the CDR3: TGTGCCAGCAGCTTGGGGGACAGGGGAAGCACAGATACGCAGTATTTT. Protein product: CASSLGDRGSTDTQYF.

This clonotype was counted at least ten times. The chain carries TRBV29-1 and TRBJ2-7; perhaps TRBD1 as D (7 bases). The CDR3 is 13 amino acids. Per germline, CDR1 SQVTM and CDR2 ANQGSEA. The V end lost 6 bases, the J end lost 5 bases, and 17 bases lay between the germline ends. The DNA for the CDR3 is TGCAGCGTCCTGGGGGCAGGGGGGAACGAGCAGTACTTC. It is translated as CSVLGAGGNEQYF.

This clonotype was detected many times. The chain links TRBV27 to TRBJ2-1; D is possibly TRBD2 (6 bases). Germline V lookup: CDR1 MNHEY, CDR2 SMNVEV (reference sequence). The CDR3 consists of 15 residues. Trimming shortened V by 2 bases and J by 4 bases, and 12 bases separated the two germline ends. The CDR3 sequence: CASSLAGPAYNEQFF. In nucleotides, the CDR3 is TGTGCCAGCAGTTTAGCGGGACCCGCATACAATGAGCAGTTCTTC.

This clonotype was recorded many times. The chain combines TRBV3-1 with TRBJ1-1; the D is unclear. The CDR3 is 17 residues long. CDR1 and CDR2 (germline): LGHDT, YNNKEL (reference sequence). V lost 0 bases and J lost 0, with 14 bases in between. Written as DNA, the CDR3 is TGTGCCAGCAGCCAAGAGGCCACCCCTCAACTGAACACTGAAGCTTTCTTT. Translated, it gives CASSQEATPQLNTEAFF.

The CDR3 reads CASRDRGIFQFF. CDR3 nucleotide sequence: TGTGCCAGCAGGGACAGGGGGATCTTTCAGTTCTTC. The chain joins TRBV12-3 or TRBV12-4 to TRBJ2-1; TRBD1 agrees at 10 bases. V lost 6 bases to trimming and J lost 13 bases; unmatched junction nucleotides: 6. The CDR3 totals 12 residues.

The table lists this clonotype with many counts. This chain uses TRBV7-9 with TRBJ2-5; 11 positions agree with TRBD2. The CDR3 totals 15 residues. CDR1 and CDR2 (germline): SEHNR, FQNEAQ (reference sequence). V gave up 6 bases and J gave up 5 bases; unmatched junction bases: 8. This CDR3 is CASSVLAGGSETQYF. CDR3 DNA sequence: TGTGCCAGCAGTGTCCTAGCGGGGGGTAGCGAGACCCAGTACTTC.

This clonotype showed up many times. This chain connects TRBV7-3 to TRBJ2-1; D is perhaps TRBD1 or TRBD2 (7 bases each). The CDR3 spans 17 residues. Germline loops: CDR1 SGHTA, CDR2 FQGTGA. V was pared by 1 base and J by 5 bases, with 18 bases between. The CDR3 here is CASSLIFGQGGNNEQFF. The CDR3 DNA reads as TGTGCCAGCAGCTTAATATTCGGGCAGGGGGGGAACAATGAGCAGTTCTTC.

This clonotype was observed at least ten times. The CDR3 loop is CASSLKGAPVAGELFF. The CDR3 DNA reads as TGTGCCAGCAGTTTAAAGGGGGCGCCGGTCGCCGGGGAGCTGTTTTTT. The chain has TRBV27 and TRBJ2-2; 7 positions agree with TRBD1. Losses at the gene ends were 2 bases for V and 6 bases for J; bases not matched to a gene: 9. This CDR3 is built from 16 residues. Germline CDR1 reads MNHEY; CDR2 reads SMNVEV (reference sequence).

This clonotype turned up a few times. The rearrangement links TRBV4-2 to TRBJ2-2, with TRBD1 matching 7 bases. Germline V gene lookup returns CDR1 LGHNA and CDR2 YNFKEQ. Germline trimming cut 4 bases from V and 5 bases from J; bases unmatched to any gene: 7. The CDR3 has 15 residues. CDR3 protein: CASSPLQQGTGELFF. CDR3 in DNA: TGTGCCAGCAGCCCTCTTCAACAGGGGACCGGGGAGCTGTTTTTT.